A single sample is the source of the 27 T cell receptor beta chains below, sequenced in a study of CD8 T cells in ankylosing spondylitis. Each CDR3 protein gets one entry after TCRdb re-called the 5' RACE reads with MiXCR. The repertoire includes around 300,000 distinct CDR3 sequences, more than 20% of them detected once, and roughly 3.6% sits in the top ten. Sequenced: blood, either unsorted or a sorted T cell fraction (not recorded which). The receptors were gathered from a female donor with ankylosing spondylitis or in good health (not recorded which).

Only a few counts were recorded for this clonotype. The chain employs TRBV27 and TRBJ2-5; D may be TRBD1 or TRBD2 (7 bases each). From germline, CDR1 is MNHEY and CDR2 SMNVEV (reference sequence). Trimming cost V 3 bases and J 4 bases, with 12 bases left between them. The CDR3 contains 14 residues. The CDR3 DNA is TGTGCCAGCAGTTTCTTCAGGGGGGGAGAGACCCAGTACTTC. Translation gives CASSFFRGGETQYF.

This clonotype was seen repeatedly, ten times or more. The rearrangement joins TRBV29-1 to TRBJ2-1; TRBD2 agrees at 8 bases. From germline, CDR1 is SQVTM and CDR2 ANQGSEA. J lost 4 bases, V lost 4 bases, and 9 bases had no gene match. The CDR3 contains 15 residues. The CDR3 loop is CSVGTSGASYNEQFF. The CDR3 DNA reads TGCAGCGTTGGTACTAGCGGAGCGTCATACAATGAGCAGTTCTTC.

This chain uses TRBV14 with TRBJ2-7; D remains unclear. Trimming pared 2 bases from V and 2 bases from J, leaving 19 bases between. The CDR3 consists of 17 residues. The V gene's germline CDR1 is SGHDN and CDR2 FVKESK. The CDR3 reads CASSQTGLASIPYEQYF. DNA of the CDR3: TGTGCCAGCAGCCAAACCGGGTTGGCGAGCATACCCTACGAGCAGTACTTC. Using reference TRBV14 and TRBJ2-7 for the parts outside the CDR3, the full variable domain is EAGVTQFPSHSVIEKGQTVTLRCDPISGHDNLYWYRRVMGKEIKFLLHFVKESKQDESGMPNNRFLAERTGGTYSTLKVQPAELEDSGVYFCASSQTGLASIPYEQYFGPGTRLTVT.

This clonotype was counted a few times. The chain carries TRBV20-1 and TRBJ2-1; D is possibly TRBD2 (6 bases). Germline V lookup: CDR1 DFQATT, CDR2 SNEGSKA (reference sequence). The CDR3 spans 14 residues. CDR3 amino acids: CSNQRTGLPNEQFF. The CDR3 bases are TGCAGCAACCAGAGAACCGGACTACCCAATGAGCAGTTCTTC.

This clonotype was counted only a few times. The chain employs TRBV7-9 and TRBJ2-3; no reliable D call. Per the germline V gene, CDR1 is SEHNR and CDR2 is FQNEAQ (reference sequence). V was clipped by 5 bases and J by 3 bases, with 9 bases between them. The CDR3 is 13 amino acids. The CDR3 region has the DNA TGTGCCAGCAGCCTCTTGTGGACAGATACGCAGTATTTT. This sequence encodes CASSLLWTDTQYF.

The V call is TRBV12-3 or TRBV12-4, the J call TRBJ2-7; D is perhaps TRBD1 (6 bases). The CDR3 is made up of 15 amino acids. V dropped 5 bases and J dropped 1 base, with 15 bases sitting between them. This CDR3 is CASSRQATSSYEQYF. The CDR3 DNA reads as TGTGCCAGCAGTAGACAGGCGACTTCTTCCTACGAGCAGTACTTC.

The CDR3 sequence is CASRKGQSSYEQYF. In nucleotides, the CDR3 is TGTGCCAGCAGGAAGGGACAGAGCTCCTACGAGCAGTACTTC. The genes are TRBV6-1 and TRBJ2-7, with TRBD1 matching 7 bases. J lost 0 bases, V lost 6 bases, and 5 bases had no gene match. The CDR3 is 14 residues long. Looked up from germline, CDR1 is MNHNS and CDR2 is SASEGT.

In DNA form, the CDR3 reads TGCAGTGCTAGCTCCCAAAGGGAGCAGTACTTC. Protein product: CSASSQREQYF. The chain is built from TRBV20-1 and TRBJ2-7; D not resolved. The V end was cut by 3 bases, the J end by 7 bases, with 10 bases between. CDR1 and CDR2 (germline): DFQATT, SNEGSKA (reference sequence). This CDR3 contains 11 residues.

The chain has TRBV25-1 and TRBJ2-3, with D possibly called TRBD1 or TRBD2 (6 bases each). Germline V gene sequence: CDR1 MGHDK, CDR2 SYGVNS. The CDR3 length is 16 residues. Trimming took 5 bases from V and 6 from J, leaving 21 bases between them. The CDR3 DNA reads TGTGCCAGCAGTCCCCCATTTAGCGGAGGGGGGGATACGCAGTATTTT. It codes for CASSPPFSGGGDTQYF.

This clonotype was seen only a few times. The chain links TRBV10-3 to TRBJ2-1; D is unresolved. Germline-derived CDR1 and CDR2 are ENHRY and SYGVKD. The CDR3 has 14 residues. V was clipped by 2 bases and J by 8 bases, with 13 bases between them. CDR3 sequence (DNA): TGTGCCATCAGTGAGACTGGGCTCGCGGATGAGCAGTTCTTC. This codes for CAISETGLADEQFF.

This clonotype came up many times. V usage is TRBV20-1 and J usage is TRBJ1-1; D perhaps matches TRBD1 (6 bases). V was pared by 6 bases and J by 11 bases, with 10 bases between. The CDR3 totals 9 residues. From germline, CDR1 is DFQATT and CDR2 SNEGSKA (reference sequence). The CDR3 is CSAATGAFF. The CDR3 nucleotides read TGCAGTGCGGCTACAGGGGCTTTCTTT.

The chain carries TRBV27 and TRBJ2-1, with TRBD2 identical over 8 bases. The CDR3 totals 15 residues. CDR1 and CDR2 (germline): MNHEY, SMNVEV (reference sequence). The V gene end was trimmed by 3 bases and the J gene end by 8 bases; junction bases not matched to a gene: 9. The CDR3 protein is CASSFPREGGHEQFF. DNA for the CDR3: TGTGCCAGCAGTTTCCCTCGGGAGGGGGGCCATGAGCAGTTCTTC.

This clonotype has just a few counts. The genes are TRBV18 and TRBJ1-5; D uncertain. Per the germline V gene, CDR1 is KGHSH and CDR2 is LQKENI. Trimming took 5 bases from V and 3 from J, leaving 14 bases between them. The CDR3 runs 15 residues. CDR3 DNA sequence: TGTGCCAGCTCAGAGACGGCAGTAGCCAATCAGCCCCAGCATTTT. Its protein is CASSETAVANQPQHF. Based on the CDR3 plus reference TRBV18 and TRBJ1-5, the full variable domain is NAGVMQNPRHLVRRRGQEARLRCSPMKGHSHVYWYRQLPEEGLKFMVYLQKENIIDESGMPKERFSAEFPKEGPSILRIQQVVRGDSAAYFCASSETAVANQPQHFGDGTRLSIL.

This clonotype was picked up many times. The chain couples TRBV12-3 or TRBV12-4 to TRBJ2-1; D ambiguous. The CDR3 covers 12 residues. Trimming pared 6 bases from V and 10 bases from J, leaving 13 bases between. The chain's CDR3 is CASRPLGAEQFF. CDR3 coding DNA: TGTGCCAGCAGACCCCTGGGCGCCGAGCAGTTCTTC.

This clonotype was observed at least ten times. The CDR3 is CSAPYTSMNDEQFF. DNA for the CDR3: TGCAGTGCGCCATACACTAGCATGAACGATGAGCAGTTCTTC. The chain joins TRBV20-1 to TRBJ2-1; D may be TRBD2 (6 bases). Trimming pared 6 bases from V and 8 bases from J, leaving 20 bases between. The CDR3 sequence is 14 residues long. Germline loops: CDR1 DFQATT, CDR2 SNEGSKA (reference sequence).

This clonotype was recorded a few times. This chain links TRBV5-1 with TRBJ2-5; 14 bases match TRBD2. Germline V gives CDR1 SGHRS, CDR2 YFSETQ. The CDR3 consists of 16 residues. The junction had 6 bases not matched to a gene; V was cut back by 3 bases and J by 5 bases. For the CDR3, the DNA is TGCGCCAGCAGCTGGGGGACTAGCGGGAGCTTCGAGACCCAGTACTTC. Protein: CASSWGTSGSFETQYF.

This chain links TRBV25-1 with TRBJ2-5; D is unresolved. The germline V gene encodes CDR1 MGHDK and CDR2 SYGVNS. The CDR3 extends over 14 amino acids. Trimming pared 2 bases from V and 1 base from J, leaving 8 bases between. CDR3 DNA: TGTGCCAGCAGTGAAAGGGCCCGCCAAGAGACCCAGTACTTC. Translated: CASSERARQETQYF.

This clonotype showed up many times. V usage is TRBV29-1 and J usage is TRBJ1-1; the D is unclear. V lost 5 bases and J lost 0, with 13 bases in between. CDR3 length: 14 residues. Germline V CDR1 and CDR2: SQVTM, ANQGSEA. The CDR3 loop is CSVLGVYMNTEAFF. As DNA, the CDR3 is TGCAGCGTTTTAGGAGTATACATGAACACTGAAGCTTTCTTT.

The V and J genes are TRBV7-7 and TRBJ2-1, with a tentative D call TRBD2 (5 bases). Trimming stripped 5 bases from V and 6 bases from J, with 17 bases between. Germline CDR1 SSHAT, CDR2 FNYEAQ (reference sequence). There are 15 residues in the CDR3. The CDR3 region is CASSPLPGWGNEQFF. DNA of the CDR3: TGTGCCAGCAGCCCCTTGCCGGGGTGGGGCAATGAGCAGTTCTTC.

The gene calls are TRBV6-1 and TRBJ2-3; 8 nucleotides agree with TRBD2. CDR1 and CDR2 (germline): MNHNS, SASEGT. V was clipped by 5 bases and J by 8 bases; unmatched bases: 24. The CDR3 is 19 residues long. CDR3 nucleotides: TGTGCCAGCAGTCCCACAAGACCCCCCGGGACTAGAGTGAGGTCTACGCAGTATTTT. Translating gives CASSPTRPPGTRVRSTQYF.

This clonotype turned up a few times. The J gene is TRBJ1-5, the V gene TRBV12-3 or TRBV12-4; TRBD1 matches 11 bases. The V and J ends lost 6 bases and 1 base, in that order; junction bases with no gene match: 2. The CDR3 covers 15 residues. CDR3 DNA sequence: TGTGCCAGCAGACGGGACAGGGGGAGCAATCAGCCCCAGCATTTT. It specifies CASRRDRGSNQPQHF.

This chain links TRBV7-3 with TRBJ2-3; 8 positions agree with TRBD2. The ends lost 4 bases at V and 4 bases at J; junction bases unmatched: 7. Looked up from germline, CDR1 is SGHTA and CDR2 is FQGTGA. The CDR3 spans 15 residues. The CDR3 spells CASSSSGSRADTQYF. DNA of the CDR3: TGTGCCAGCAGCTCGAGCGGGAGTCGGGCAGATACGCAGTATTTT.

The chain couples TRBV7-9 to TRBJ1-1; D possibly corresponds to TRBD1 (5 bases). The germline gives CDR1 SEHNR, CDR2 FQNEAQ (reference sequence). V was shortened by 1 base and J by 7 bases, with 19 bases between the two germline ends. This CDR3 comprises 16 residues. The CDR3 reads CASSLGGDGRRGEAFF. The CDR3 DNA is TGTGCCAGCAGCTTAGGCGGAGACGGGCGAAGGGGTGAAGCTTTCTTT.

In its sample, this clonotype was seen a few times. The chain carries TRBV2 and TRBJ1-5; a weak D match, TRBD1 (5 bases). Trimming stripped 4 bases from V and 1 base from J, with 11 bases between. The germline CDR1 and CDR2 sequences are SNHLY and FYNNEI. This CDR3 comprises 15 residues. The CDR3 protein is CASSGRGSSNQPQHF. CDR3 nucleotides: TGTGCCAGCAGTGGTCGGGGCTCGAGCAATCAGCCCCAGCATTTT.

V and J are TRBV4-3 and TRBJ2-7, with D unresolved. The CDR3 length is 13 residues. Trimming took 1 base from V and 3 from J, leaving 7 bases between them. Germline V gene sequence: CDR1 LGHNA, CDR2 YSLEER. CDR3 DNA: TGCGCCAGCAGCCAAGTGCCAAGCTACGAGCAGTACTTC. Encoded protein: CASSQVPSYEQYF.

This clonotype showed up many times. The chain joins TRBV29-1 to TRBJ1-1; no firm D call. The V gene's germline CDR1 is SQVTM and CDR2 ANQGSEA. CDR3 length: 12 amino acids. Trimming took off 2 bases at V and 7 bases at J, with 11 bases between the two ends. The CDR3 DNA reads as TGCAGCGTTGAACGGCAGGACTATGAAGCTTTCTTT. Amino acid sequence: CSVERQDYEAFF.

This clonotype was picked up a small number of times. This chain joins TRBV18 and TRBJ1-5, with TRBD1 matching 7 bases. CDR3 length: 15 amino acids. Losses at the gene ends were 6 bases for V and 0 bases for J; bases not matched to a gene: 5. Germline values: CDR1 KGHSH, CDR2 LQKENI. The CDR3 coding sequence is TGTGCCAGCTCGGCGGACAGGTATAGCAATCAGCCCCAGCATTTT. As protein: CASSADRYSNQPQHF.